These 13 T cell receptor beta chains were sequenced from one sample in a study of blood T cell repertoires in COVID-19. Sequencing used immunoSEQ multiplex PCR; TCRdb keeps in-frame clones, though not all of them. Of under 350,000 clones listed, 85% to 90% were seen once; the top ten hold over 3.5%. Sequenced input: PBMCs or T cells enriched from blood (not recorded which). All receptors come from a man aged 30 to 39 who had recovered from COVID-19.

The chain carries TRBV5-8 and TRBJ2-3; D uncertain. The V and J ends lost 1 base and 4 bases respectively, with 7 bases between them. Per germline, CDR1 SGHTS and CDR2 YDEGEE. The CDR3 loop spans 13 amino acids. The CDR3 DNA sequence: TGTGCCAGCAGCTTGTCCGAGGCAGATACGCAGTATTTT. As protein: CASSLSEADTQYF.

This clone was counted once. V and J are TRBV12-3 or TRBV12-4 and TRBJ1-1, with 7 bases fitting TRBD1. The CDR3 length is 13 residues. Trimming removed 6 bases from V and 5 bases from J; junction bases left unmatched: 6. The CDR3 DNA sequence: TGTGCCAGCAGCCGTATCAGGGGGACTGAAGCTTTCTTT. It codes for CASSRIRGTEAFF.

Only one count was recorded for this clone. This CDR3 reads CASRKSPSRDSSYEQYF. DNA of the CDR3: TGTGCCAGCAGGAAATCCCCTTCCCGGGACAGCTCCTACGAGCAGTACTTC. V gene TRBV11-2 combines with J gene TRBJ2-7, with 7 bases that match TRBD1. Per the germline V gene, CDR1 is SGHAT and CDR2 is FQNNGV. Unmatched junction bases numbered 14, after V lost 6 bases and J lost 0 bases. The CDR3 totals 17 residues.

CDR3 nucleotide sequence: TGTGCCAGCAGCCAAGGACGGAGGATCTACGAGCAGTACTTC. As protein: CASSQGRRIYEQYF. V usage is TRBV14 and J usage is TRBJ2-7, with D possibly matching TRBD2 (5 bases). Germline-derived CDR1 and CDR2 are SGHDN and FVKESK. The CDR3 has 14 amino acids. V lost 1 base and J lost 3, with 10 bases in between.

The rearrangement joins TRBV11-1 to TRBJ2-2; D possibly corresponds to TRBD1 (7 bases). The CDR3 is 16 amino acids. The germline V gene encodes CDR1 SGHAT and CDR2 FQDESV (reference sequence). Deletions cut 3 bases from V and 3 bases from J, with 14 bases between. This CDR3 reads CASSFRIRGDTGELFF. CDR3 DNA: TGTGCCAGCAGCTTCCGAATCAGGGGGGACACCGGGGAGCTGTTTTTT.

The V call is TRBV5-1, the J call TRBJ1-5; D possibly corresponds to TRBD1 (5 bases). V was pared by 0 bases and J by 4 bases, with 14 bases between. Per the germline V gene, CDR1 is SGHRS and CDR2 is YFSETQ. The CDR3 loop spans 16 amino acids. The CDR3 spells CASSLVTGSGNQPQHF. Here the CDR3 DNA reads TGCGCCAGCAGCTTGGTTACAGGATCCGGGAATCAGCCCCAGCATTTT.

The CDR3 DNA is TGTGCCATCAGCGGGACAGGGGGAGCGAGGGCGTCGCGGGAGCAGTTCTTC. This sequence encodes CAISGTGGARASREQFF. The rearrangement joins TRBV10-3 to TRBJ2-1, with 11 nucleotides matching TRBD1. The CDR3 spans 17 residues. Looked up from germline, CDR1 is ENHRY and CDR2 is SYGVKD. V was pared by 6 bases and J by 10 bases, with 17 bases of the junction left unmatched.

The V call is TRBV12-5, the J call TRBJ1-3; unclear D gene. The germline CDR1 and CDR2 sequences are LGHNT and FRNRAP. This CDR3 has 15 amino acids. V was shortened by 5 bases and J by 0 bases, with 11 bases between the two germline ends. This CDR3 reads CASGLIMSSGNTIYF. In DNA, the CDR3 is TGTGCTAGTGGTCTCATAATGAGCTCTGGAAACACCATATATTTT.

The chain is built from TRBV7-9 and TRBJ1-1; D is perhaps TRBD1 (5 bases). Per germline, CDR1 SEHNR and CDR2 FQNEAQ (reference sequence). CDR3 size: 15 residues. Deletions cut 5 bases from V and 2 bases from J, with 15 bases between. The CDR3 sequence is CASSHSGGGNTEAFF. CDR3 nucleotide sequence: TGTGCCAGCAGCCACTCCGGGGGAGGAAACACTGAAGCTTTCTTT.

In its sample, this clone was seen once. The CDR3 DNA reads TGTGCCAGCCTGGGACAGCCCAATCAGCCCCAGCATTTT. This gives the protein CASLGQPNQPQHF. The chain combines TRBV18 with TRBJ1-5; 7 positions match TRBD1. Germline CDR1 reads KGHSH; CDR2 reads LQKENI. CDR3 length: 13 residues. V lost 8 bases, J lost 3 bases, and 4 bases stayed unmatched.

In this sample, this clone turned up a few times. This chain links TRBV19 with TRBJ2-1; 15 bases are shared with TRBD2. Trimming at V came to 8 bases and at J to 2 bases, leaving 10 bases not matched to a gene. This CDR3 has 18 amino acids. The germline gives CDR1 LNHDA, CDR2 SQIVND (reference sequence). The CDR3 spells CASDTGTSGRWTYNEQFF. CDR3 DNA: TGTGCCAGTGACACCGGGACTAGCGGGAGGTGGACCTACAATGAGCAGTTCTTC.

This chain joins TRBV14 and TRBJ1-3; a possible D gene is TRBD1 (5 bases). The CDR3 is 13 residues long. V lost 4 bases to trimming and J lost 10 bases, with 14 bases between them. Germline loops: CDR1 SGHDN, CDR2 FVKESK. The CDR3 spells CASSRFRVETIYF. CDR3 sequence (DNA): TGTGCCAGCAGCCGATTCAGGGTCGAGACCATATATTTT.

The gene calls are TRBV6-5 and TRBJ2-1, with 7 positions matching TRBD1. Germline assignment: CDR1 MNHEY and CDR2 SVGAGI. This CDR3 has 13 residues. The junction had 2 bases not matched to a gene; V was cut back by 2 bases and J by 7 bases. The CDR3 nucleotides read TGTGCCAGCAGTTACATCAGGGGGAATGAGCAGTTCTTC. Protein sequence: CASSYIRGNEQFF.